Listed below are T cell receptor beta chains from one sample, sequenced in a study of a mutant IDH1 vaccine in newly diagnosed glioma. These receptors have no identified antigens. Profiling relied on immunoSEQ multiplex PCR, and the TCRdb table lists in-frame clones only, not all of them. The table lists more than 50,000 clones, 80% of them singletons. This material consisted of PBMCs, taken from a glioma patient whose treatment included an IDH1 peptide vaccine. These receptors were collected from a man aged 50 to 60 with glioma. Both conserved end residues are trimmed from each CDR3. Clone size, where shown, is once, few, many, or a class for clones that have expanded.

TRBV7-2 | NA | ASSWANGELF
TRBV29-1 | NA | SVGPGAGANGYT
TRBV15 | NA | ATSSAYKGETQY
TRBV25-1 | NA | ASSDTGPLNRGTDTQY
TRBV7-6 | NA | ASSLGGAGGSPLH
TRBV6-5 | NA | ASSGWTERNTEAF
TRBV30 | few | AWSRTGLKNGYT
TRBV30 | NA | AWSVDNSNQPQH
TRBV9 | NA | ASSATGERHEQY
TRBV5-6 | NA | ASSRGWSSYNEQF
TRBV18 | NA | ASSPPEWGGETQY
TRBV7-9 | NA | ASSPAGASYNEQF
TRBV29-1 | NA | SVGVTNTGELF
TRBV19 | NA | ASRGQGAAEAF
TRBV9 | NA | ASRQTMQGDTGELF
TRBV11-3 | NA | ASSLAPYLANTGELF
TRBV4-3 | NA | ASSQVASGGGDTQY
TRBV27 | NA | ASSLSRSGYEQY
TRBV10-3 | NA | AISQRGAGTSPSYEQY
TRBV7-2 | NA | ASSLRRGTEAF
TRBV7-9 | NA | ASSLVLAEAYEQY
TRBV6-5 | NA | ASSYSKLIYNYGYT
TRBV29-1 | NA | SVRPQGGNTIY
TRBV2 | NA | ASSETGANYGYT
TRBV27 | medium-sized | ASAWGRSYGYT
TRBV4-2 | NA | ASSQELLAKNIQY
TRBV5-1 | NA | ASSLDRGEQY
TRBV11-3 | NA | ASSLGGRPGYGYT
TRBV11-1 | NA | ASSPTLAGGSSGELF
TRBV4-1 | NA | ASSQEASSYNEQF
TRBV28 | NA | ASKVGGSTSEQY
TRBV7-2 | NA | ASSARPLVAGT
TRBV9 | NA | ASSVDGTGHYNEQF
TRBV30 | NA | AWSLGTGRNQPQH
TRBV7-2 | NA | ASSLSGTDTQY
TRBV18 | NA | ASSPAPAGNQPQH
TRBV7-3 | NA | ASSPQTGTEQY
TRBV10-3 | NA | AITGLAGGYEQF
TRBV29-1 | NA | SVGQGDYEQY
TRBV2 | NA | ASSEGTGYQPQH
TRBV5-1 | NA | ASSLDGQGTGELF
TRBV28 | NA | ASIYGTEQF
TRBV6-1 | few | ASMGSTSYEQY
TRBV30 | NA | ANRGRANTEAF
TRBV5-4 | NA | ASSATGKDTQY